The clone carrying this T cell receptor (beta chain) was seen at least ten times. What it recognizes is unknown. Germline lookup yields CDR1 LGHNA and CDR2 YNFKEQ. The CDR3 loop spans 14 amino acids. Trimming stripped 0 bases from V and 3 bases from J, with 9 bases between. Amplification of the TCR beta CDR3 regions used RNA transcripts (as template). First-round RT-PCR employed HTBI primers, with a second-round multiplex PCR after it. TCRdb called the multiplex PCR reads again in MiXCR, with one record for every CDR3 protein. The sample shows about 1.2 million distinct CDR3 sequences, 35% to 40% of them seen only once. The sample comes from a study of Graves' ophthalmopathy and Graves' hyperthyroidism. Whole-study findings and limits: Predictions made by the model for ophthalmopathy progression reached more than 55% sensitivity and approximately 78% specificity.

Patients were left out if they had other autoimmune diseases, uncontrolled infections, pregnancy or lactation. Diagnostic conclusions were grounded in clinical symptoms, serum thyroxine, TRAb, thyroid ultrasound and orbital computed tomography. This sequence joins TRBV4-2 and TRBJ2-7; D may be TRBD2 (5 bases). This sequence was found in an adult man with Graves' hyperthyroidism. What was sequenced was peripheral blood or thyroid tissue (not recorded which). The CDR3 nucleotides read TGTGCCAGCAGCCAAGATCTAGCTAGCTACGAGCAGTACTTC. Encoded protein: CASSQDLASYEQYF.